These T cell receptor beta chains were read from a single sample in a study of Ad26.COV2.S vaccination and SARS-CoV-2 variants. The assay was immunoSEQ multiplex PCR, and TCRdb's table has in-frame clones only and misses some. The data contain about 440,000 clones, less than 95% of them singletons. Sequencing was performed on peripheral blood, taken in a trial of Ad26.COV2.S vaccine versus placebo. Receptors were obtained from a person aged 18-65 years who received the Ad26.COV2.S COVID-19 vaccine or a placebo. The CDR3 runs from the conserved cysteine through the conserved F or W. The D gene is left open where the match is weak. Clone size is stated in some rows and not others, as once, few, many or a class when expanded.

V gene: TRBV11-2; clone size: once; D gene: -; J gene: TRBJ2-1; CDR3 length: 14; CDR3 protein: CASSFRGKGPEQFF; CDR3 DNA: TGTGCCAGCAGCTTCCGAGGGAAAGGGCCTGAGCAGTTCTTC
V gene: TRBV5-4; clone size: -; D gene: -; J gene: TRBJ1-4; CDR3 length: 16; CDR3 protein: CASSQSGPSANEKLFF; CDR3 DNA: TGTGCCAGCAGCCAATCCGGGCCTTCGGCTAATGAAAAACTGTTTTTT
V gene: TRBV19; clone size: once; D gene: TRBD1; J gene: TRBJ1-2; CDR3 length: 15; CDR3 protein: CASSRRTGGDYGYTF; CDR3 DNA: TGTGCCAGTAGCCGAAGGACAGGGGGCGACTATGGCTACACCTTC
V gene: TRBV5-6; clone size: once; D gene: -; J gene: TRBJ1-6; CDR3 length: 17; CDR3 protein: CASSLVAGDLYNSPLHF; CDR3 DNA: TGTGCCAGCAGCTTGGTGGCAGGGGACTTATATAATTCACCCCTCCACTTT
V gene: TRBV19; clone size: -; D gene: -; J gene: TRBJ2-3; CDR3 length: 13; CDR3 protein: CASSTEAAIPEYF; CDR3 DNA: TGTGCCAGTAGTACAGAGGCGGCTATTCCGGAGTATTTT
V gene: TRBV28; clone size: -; D gene: TRBD1; J gene: TRBJ2-7; CDR3 length: 14; CDR3 protein: CASSRGTGVYEQYF; CDR3 DNA: TGTGCCAGCAGTCGCGGGACAGGGGTATACGAGCAGTACTTC
V gene: TRBV6-5; clone size: -; D gene: -; J gene: TRBJ1-1; CDR3 length: 14; CDR3 protein: CASSYSGGRTEAFF; CDR3 DNA: TGTGCCAGCAGTTACTCGGGGGGTCGAACTGAAGCTTTCTTT
V gene: TRBV9; clone size: once; D gene: -; J gene: TRBJ2-1; CDR3 length: 16; CDR3 protein: CASSVQWGSSYNEQFF; CDR3 DNA: TGTGCCAGCAGCGTACAGTGGGGGAGCTCCTACAATGAGCAGTTCTTC
V gene: TRBV4-2; clone size: -; D gene: -; J gene: TRBJ2-7; CDR3 length: 14; CDR3 protein: CASSQDRATYEQYF; CDR3 DNA: TGTGCCAGCAGCCAAGACAGGGCAACCTACGAGCAGTACTTC
V gene: TRBV7-9; clone size: -; D gene: TRBD1; J gene: TRBJ1-4; CDR3 length: 14; CDR3 protein: CASSQGQSYEKLFF; CDR3 DNA: TGTGCCAGCAGCCAGGGACAGTCGTATGAAAAACTGTTTTTT
V gene: TRBV6-5; clone size: once; D gene: -; J gene: TRBJ1-2; CDR3 length: 14; CDR3 protein: CASIKPSGDYGYTF; CDR3 DNA: TGTGCCAGCATAAAGCCGTCAGGGGACTATGGCTACACCTTC
V gene: TRBV7-9; clone size: few; D gene: -; J gene: TRBJ2-1; CDR3 length: 14; CDR3 protein: CASSSIPDTNEQFF; CDR3 DNA: TGTGCCAGCAGCTCCATTCCGGACACCAATGAGCAGTTCTTC
V gene: TRBV5-6; clone size: -; D gene: TRBD2; J gene: TRBJ2-3; CDR3 length: 15; CDR3 protein: CASRLAGEGTDTQYF; CDR3 DNA: TGTGCCAGCAGACTAGCGGGAGAGGGTACAGATACGCAGTATTTT
V gene: TRBV5-4; clone size: -; D gene: TRBD1; J gene: TRBJ1-4; CDR3 length: 15; CDR3 protein: CASSAAGTGTEKLFF; CDR3 DNA: TGTGCCAGCAGCGCCGCCGGGACAGGGACTGAAAAACTGTTTTTT
V gene: TRBV13; clone size: -; D gene: TRBD1; J gene: TRBJ1-5; CDR3 length: 16; CDR3 protein: CASSLAGQGAGQPQHF; CDR3 DNA: TGTGCCAGCAGTCTGGCGGGACAGGGGGCAGGTCAGCCCCAGCATTTT
V gene: TRBV15; clone size: -; D gene: TRBD2; J gene: TRBJ2-1; CDR3 length: 13; CDR3 protein: CATSRVLAGKILF; CDR3 DNA: TGTGCCACCAGCAGAGTTCTAGCGGGAAAGATCCTCTTC
V gene: TRBV9; clone size: -; D gene: -; J gene: TRBJ2-5; CDR3 length: 14; CDR3 protein: CASSVGPAQETQYF; CDR3 DNA: TGTGCCAGCAGCGTAGGACCCGCACAAGAGACCCAGTACTTC
V gene: TRBV25-1; clone size: -; D gene: TRBD2; J gene: TRBJ2-1; CDR3 length: 14; CDR3 protein: CASSVAGPYNEQFF; CDR3 DNA: TGTGCCAGCAGCGTAGCGGGGCCCTACAATGAGCAGTTCTTC
V gene: TRBV19; clone size: -; D gene: TRBD1; J gene: TRBJ2-1; CDR3 length: 16; CDR3 protein: CASRWGRQGAFGEQFF; CDR3 DNA: TGTGCCAGTAGGTGGGGCCGGCAGGGGGCATTTGGTGAGCAGTTCTTC
V gene: TRBV30; clone size: -; D gene: -; J gene: TRBJ1-6; CDR3 length: 12; CDR3 protein: CAWRPRRSPLHF; CDR3 DNA: TGTGCCTGGAGACCAAGAAGGTCACCCCTCCACTTT
V gene: TRBV6-2/TRBV6-3; clone size: -; D gene: -; J gene: TRBJ2-1; CDR3 length: 11; CDR3 protein: CASSLEGEQFF; CDR3 DNA: TGTGCCAGCAGCTTAGAGGGTGAGCAGTTCTTC
V gene: TRBV4-2; clone size: -; D gene: -; J gene: TRBJ1-5; CDR3 length: 19; CDR3 protein: CASSQEQGRFRNGNQPQHF; CDR3 DNA: TGTGCCAGCAGCCAAGAGCAGGGAAGATTCAGAAATGGCAATCAGCCCCAGCATTTT
V gene: TRBV5-1; clone size: -; D gene: TRBD2; J gene: TRBJ2-3; CDR3 length: 16; CDR3 protein: CASSLDGSGGTDTQYF; CDR3 DNA: TGCGCCAGCAGCTTGGATGGTAGCGGGGGCACAGATACGCAGTATTTT